This T cell receptor beta chain was identified in a study of beta chain features in type 1 diabetes. The germline V gene encodes CDR1 LGHNA and CDR2 YNFKEQ. The CDR3 consists of 13 residues. V was clipped by 3 bases and J by 9 bases; unmatched bases: 5. The sequenced template was cDNA made from the entire isolated RNA. Some clones are missing from TCRdb's copy, which holds only in-frame ones; the method was immunoSEQ multiplex PCR. The table lists 200,000 to 300,000 clones, roughly two thirds of them singletons. This clone has only a few counts. This receptor was identified in a man aged 30 to 39 in good health. The gene calls are TRBV4-2 and TRBJ2-1, with 7 positions matching TRBD1. The sample comprised naive CD4+ T cells from blood. CDR3 sequence (DNA): TGTGCCAGCAGCCATGACACAGGGGTTGAGCAGTTCTTC. Translating it yields CASSHDTGVEQFF.